Following are 19 T cell receptor beta chains from one sample sequenced in a study of blood T cell repertoires in COVID-19. Assay: immunoSEQ multiplex PCR; the TCRdb copy retains only in-frame clones and omits some. The sample records about 130,000 clones, about four fifths being singletons. Input material: PBMCs or T cells enriched from blood (not recorded which). The origin of the receptors is a man between 45 and 60 years old who had recovered from COVID-19.

The rearrangement joins TRBV5-1 to TRBJ1-1; D uncertain. V shed 4 bases and J shed 4 bases, with 14 bases lying between them. Per germline, CDR1 SGHRS and CDR2 YFSETQ. This CDR3 has 14 residues. The CDR3 nucleotides are TGCGCCAGCAGCCCCGGGGTGGCCCTCACTGAAGCTTTCTTT. This translates into CASSPGVALTEAFF.

This clone was seen once. The rearrangement uses TRBV18 and TRBJ2-7; 7 nucleotides line up with TRBD1. V was pared by 3 bases and J by 9 bases, with 8 bases of the junction left unmatched. This CDR3 is built from 13 residues. Germline V CDR1 and CDR2: KGHSH, LQKENI. The CDR3 region is CASSPDFNRGQYF. The CDR3 DNA reads as TGTGCCAGCTCACCGGACTTTAACAGGGGGCAGTACTTC.

In this sample, this clone turned up a few times. The chain carries TRBV19 and TRBJ1-6; no definite D call. Trimming pared 3 bases from V and 0 bases from J, leaving 9 bases between. Germline assignment: CDR1 LNHDA and CDR2 SQIVND (reference sequence). The CDR3 consists of 16 residues. As DNA, the CDR3 is TGTGCCAGTAGTATCGACGGGAGCTCCTATAATTCACCCCTCCACTTT. Translated: CASSIDGSSYNSPLHF. Full variable domain (missing parts from reference TRBV19 and TRBJ1-6): DGGITQSPKYLFRKEGQNVTLSCEQNLNHDAMYWYRQDPGQGLRLIYYSQIVNDFQKGDIAEGYSVSREKKESFPLTVTSAQKNPTAFYLCASSIDGSSYNSPLHFGNGTRLTVT.

This clone was detected once. This chain links TRBV6-1 with TRBJ2-5, with 16 nucleotides matching TRBD2. The CDR3 has 17 amino acids. The J segment lost 5 bases and the V segment lost 4 bases, leaving 7 bases of the junction unmatched. The V gene's germline CDR1 is MNHNS and CDR2 SASEGT. The CDR3 nucleotides read TGTGCCAGCAGTGCGGGACTAGCGGGGGGGCCTGGTGAGACCCAGTACTTC. Its translation is CASSAGLAGGPGETQYF.

The chain joins TRBV7-2 to TRBJ2-2; D may be TRBD2 (5 bases). The length of the CDR3 is 16 residues. The V end was cut by 1 base, the J end by 4 bases, with 13 bases between. Germline lookup yields CDR1 SGHTA and CDR2 FQGNSA. The CDR3 region is CASSLGAGPGTGELFF. Here the CDR3 DNA reads TGTGCCAGCAGCTTAGGGGCGGGCCCAGGCACCGGGGAGCTGTTTTTT. Drawing the rest from reference TRBV7-2 and TRBJ2-2, the complete variable domain is GAGVSQSPSNKVTEKGKDVELRCDPISGHTALYWYRQSLGQGLEFLIYFQGNSAPDKSGLPSDRFSAERTGGSVSTLTIQRTQQEDSAVYLCASSLGAGPGTGELFFGEGSRLTVL.

The rearrangement links TRBV7-9 to TRBJ2-7; D is perhaps TRBD1 (6 bases). CDR1 and CDR2 from the germline V gene are SEHNR and FQNEAQ (reference sequence). With 4 bases removed from V and 6 bases from J, the gap between germline ends came to 13 bases. CDR3 length: 13 amino acids. CDR3 sequence reads: CASSSRGLREQYF. CDR3 DNA: TGTGCCAGCAGCTCCAGGGGATTACGCGAGCAGTACTTC.

The J gene is TRBJ2-1, the V gene TRBV24-1, with D tentatively TRBD2 (6 bases). Germline V lookup: CDR1 KGHDR, CDR2 SFDVKD. The CDR3 has 14 amino acids. V lost 3 bases to trimming and J lost 10 bases, with 15 bases between them. CDR3 protein: CATSDVYRDSEQFF. The CDR3 nucleotides read TGTGCCACCAGTGATGTTTACCGGGACTCCGAGCAGTTCTTC.

The rearrangement uses TRBV4-2 and TRBJ2-5, with 7 bases that match TRBD2. Germline V lookup: CDR1 LGHNA, CDR2 YNFKEQ. V dropped 2 bases and J dropped 5; count of bases not matched to a gene: 8. The CDR3 length is 15 residues. For the CDR3, the DNA is TGTGCCAGCAGCCAACTGGGAGGGGCAGAGGAGACCCAGTACTTC. The encoded protein is CASSQLGGAEETQYF.

CDR3 sequence: CASSLQTGYGTEAFF. The CDR3 DNA follows: TGCGCCAGCAGCTTACAAACAGGGTACGGGACTGAAGCTTTCTTT. This sequence joins TRBV5-1 and TRBJ1-1, with D possibly being TRBD1 (6 bases). The CDR3 covers 15 residues. Germline assignment: CDR1 SGHRS and CDR2 YFSETQ. V was clipped by 2 bases and J by 5 bases, with 16 bases between them.

The V and J genes are TRBV18 and TRBJ2-3; D is uncertain. The germline V gene encodes CDR1 KGHSH and CDR2 LQKENI. This CDR3 comprises 14 residues. Trimming left V 5 bases short and J 4 bases short, with 13 bases between. CDR3 residues: CASSSYSYADTQYF. The DNA of the CDR3 is TGTGCCAGCTCATCGTATAGCTACGCAGATACGCAGTATTTT.

This clone was seen a handful of times. The V and J genes are TRBV23-1 and TRBJ1-6; the match to TRBD1 covers 7 bases. TRBV23-1 is recorded as an ORF, its role being uncertain. The CDR3 runs to 17 residues. V dropped 3 bases and J dropped 5; count of bases not matched to a gene: 10. CDR3 DNA sequence: TGCGCCAGCAGTCACACGGCGCGGGACAGACATAATTCACCCCTCCACTTT. Protein: CASSHTARDRHNSPLHF.

The CDR3 here is CASTPGAHGYTF. The CDR3 DNA reads TGTGCCAGCACCCCAGGGGCCCATGGCTACACCTTC. The V gene is TRBV7-9, the J gene TRBJ1-2; TRBD1 might be the D (6 bases). Germline CDR1 is SEHNR and CDR2 is FQNEAQ (reference sequence). V lost 7 bases and J lost 6, with 12 bases in between. CDR3 length equals 12 residues. The full variable domain, in which reference TRBV7-9 and TRBJ1-2 provide the parts outside the CDR3, is DTGVSQNPRHKITKRGQNVTFRCDPISEHNRLYWYRQTLGQGPEFLTYFQNEAQLEKSRLLSDRFSAERPKGSFSTLEIQRTEQGDSAMYLCASTPGAHGYTFGSGTRLTVV.

The chain is built from TRBV3-1 (or the pseudogene TRBV3-2) and TRBJ2-5; 7 positions match TRBD2. V lost 4 bases and J lost 2; bases outside the gene matches: 10. This CDR3 has 16 amino acids. The germline CDR1 and CDR2 sequences are LGHDT and YNNKEL (reference sequence). DNA of the CDR3: TGTGCCAGCAGCCCCCCCCGACTAGCATCTCAAGAGACCCAGTACTTC. Protein product: CASSPPRLASQETQYF.

This clone was observed a handful of times. The V gene is TRBV19, the J gene TRBJ1-4; D is possibly TRBD1 (6 bases). This CDR3 comprises 15 residues. Germline V gene sequence: CDR1 LNHDA, CDR2 SQIVND (reference sequence). V lost 5 bases to trimming and J lost 8 bases, with 18 bases between them. CDR3 DNA sequence: TGTGCCAGTAGTGGGACAATGTTTGCCGACGAAAAACTGTTTTTT. Translation gives CASSGTMFADEKLFF.

This clone was recorded a few times. V and J are TRBV19 and TRBJ2-1; 10 bases fit TRBD2. The CDR3 has 14 amino acids. V gave up 4 bases and J gave up 10 bases; unmatched junction bases: 7. The V gene's germline CDR1 is LNHDA and CDR2 SQIVND (reference sequence). The CDR3 coding sequence is TGTGCCAGTAGTACCAGCGGGGGGGCCCGGGAGCAGTTCTTC. Its translation: CASSTSGGAREQFF.

The chain uses TRBV28 and TRBJ1-2; tentatively, D is TRBD1 (6 bases). This CDR3 spans 15 amino acids. CDR1 is MDHEN and CDR2 is SYDVKM in the germline V gene. Trimming removed 6 bases at V and 4 bases at J, with 18 bases between. The CDR3 DNA sequence: TGTGCCAGCAGGAGGACAGTTAACGACCTCTATGGCTACACCTTC. This translates into CASRRTVNDLYGYTF.

The chain recombines TRBV5-1 with TRBJ2-1; 11 nucleotides agree with TRBD2. Losses at the gene ends were 4 bases for V and 9 bases for J; bases not matched to a gene: 9. CDR1 SGHRS and CDR2 YFSETQ come from the germline V gene. This CDR3 is 15 amino acids long. CDR3 DNA sequence: TGCGCCAGCAGCGGTACTAGCGGGGGCGTCGGTGAGCAGTTCTTC. Its protein product is CASSGTSGGVGEQFF.

The chain employs TRBV7-3 and TRBJ1-1, with TRBD1 identical over 9 bases. CDR1 and CDR2 (germline): SGHTA, FQGTGA. CDR3 length: 14 amino acids. The V segment lost 2 bases and the J segment 6 bases; nucleotides outside the gene matches: 4. The CDR3 loop reads CASSLAGQGSEAFF. The CDR3 DNA reads TGTGCCAGCAGCTTAGCGGGACAGGGATCTGAAGCTTTCTTT.

The count of this clone is one. The chain carries TRBV7-3 and TRBJ2-2, with a tentative D call TRBD2 (7 bases). Trimming removed 1 base from V and 5 bases from J, with 17 bases in between. The V gene's germline CDR1 is SGHTA and CDR2 FQGTGA. CDR3 length: 17 amino acids. The CDR3 loop is CASSLSFGGRKTGELFF. The CDR3 DNA reads as TGTGCCAGCAGCTTAAGTTTCGGGGGGCGTAAAACCGGGGAGCTGTTTTTT.